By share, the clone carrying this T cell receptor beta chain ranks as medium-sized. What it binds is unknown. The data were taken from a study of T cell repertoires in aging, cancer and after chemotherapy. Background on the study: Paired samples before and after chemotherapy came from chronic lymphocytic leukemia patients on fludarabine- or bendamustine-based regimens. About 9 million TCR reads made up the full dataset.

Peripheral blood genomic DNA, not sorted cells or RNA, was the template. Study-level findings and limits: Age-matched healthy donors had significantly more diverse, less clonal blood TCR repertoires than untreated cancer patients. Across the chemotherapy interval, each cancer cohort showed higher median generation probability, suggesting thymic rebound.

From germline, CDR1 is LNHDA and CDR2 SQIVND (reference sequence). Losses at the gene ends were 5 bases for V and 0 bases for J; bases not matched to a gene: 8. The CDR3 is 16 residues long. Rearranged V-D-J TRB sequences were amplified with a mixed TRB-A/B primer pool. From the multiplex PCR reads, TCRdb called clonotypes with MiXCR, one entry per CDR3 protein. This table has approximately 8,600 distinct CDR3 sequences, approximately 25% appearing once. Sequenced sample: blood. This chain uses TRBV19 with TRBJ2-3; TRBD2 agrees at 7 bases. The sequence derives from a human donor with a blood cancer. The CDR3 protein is CASSFLSGASTDTQYF. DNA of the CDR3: TGTGCCAGTAGTTTCCTAAGCGGGGCAAGCACAGATACGCAGTATTTT.